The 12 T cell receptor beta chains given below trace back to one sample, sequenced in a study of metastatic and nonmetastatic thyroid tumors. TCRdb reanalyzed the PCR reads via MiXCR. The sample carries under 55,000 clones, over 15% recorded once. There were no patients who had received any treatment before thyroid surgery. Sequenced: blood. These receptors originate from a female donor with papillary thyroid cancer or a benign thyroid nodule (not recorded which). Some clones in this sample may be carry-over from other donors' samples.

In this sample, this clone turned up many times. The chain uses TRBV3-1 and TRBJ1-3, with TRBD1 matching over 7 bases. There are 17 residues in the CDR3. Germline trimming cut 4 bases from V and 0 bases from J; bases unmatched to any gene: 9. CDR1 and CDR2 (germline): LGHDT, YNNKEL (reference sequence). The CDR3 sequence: CASSPRGTVSSGNTIYF. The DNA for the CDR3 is TGTGCCAGCAGCCCGAGAGGGACAGTGAGCTCTGGAAACACCATATATTTT.

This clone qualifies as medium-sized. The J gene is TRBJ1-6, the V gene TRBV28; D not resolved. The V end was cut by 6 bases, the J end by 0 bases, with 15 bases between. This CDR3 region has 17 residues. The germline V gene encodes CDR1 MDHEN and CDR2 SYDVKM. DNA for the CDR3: TGTGCCAGCAGCTACCCTAGACGGAGCTCCTATAATTCACCCCTCCACTTT. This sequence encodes CASSYPRRSSYNSPLHF.

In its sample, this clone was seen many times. The CDR3: CASSRGQSGPQHF. In DNA, the CDR3 is TGTGCCAGCAGCAGGGGACAATCTGGGCCCCAGCATTTT. This chain joins TRBV5-6 and TRBJ1-5; perhaps TRBD1 as D (6 bases). Trimming shortened V by 4 bases and J by 9 bases, and 14 bases separated the two germline ends. This CDR3 has 13 amino acids. Germline V CDR1 and CDR2: SGHDT, YYEEEE.

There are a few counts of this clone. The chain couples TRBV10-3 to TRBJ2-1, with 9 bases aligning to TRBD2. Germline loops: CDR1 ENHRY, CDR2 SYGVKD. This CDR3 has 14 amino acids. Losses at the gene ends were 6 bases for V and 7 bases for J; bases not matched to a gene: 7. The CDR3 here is CAISALTSGNEQFF. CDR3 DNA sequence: TGTGCCATCAGCGCCTTAACTAGCGGGAATGAGCAGTTCTTC.

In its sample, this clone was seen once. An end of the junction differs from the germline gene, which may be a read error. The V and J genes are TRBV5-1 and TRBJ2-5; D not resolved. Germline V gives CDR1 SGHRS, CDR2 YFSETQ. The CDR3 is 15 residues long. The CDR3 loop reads CASNLATVADETQYF. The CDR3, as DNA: TGCGCCAGCAACTTGGCAACAGTGGCTGATGAGACCCAGTACTTC. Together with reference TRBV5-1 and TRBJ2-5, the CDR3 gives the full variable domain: KAGVTQTPRYLIKTRGQQVTLSCSPISGHRSVSWYQQTPGQGLQFLFEYFSETQRNKGNFPGRFSGRQFSNSRSEMNVSTLELGDSALYLCASNLATVADETQYFGPGTRLLVL.

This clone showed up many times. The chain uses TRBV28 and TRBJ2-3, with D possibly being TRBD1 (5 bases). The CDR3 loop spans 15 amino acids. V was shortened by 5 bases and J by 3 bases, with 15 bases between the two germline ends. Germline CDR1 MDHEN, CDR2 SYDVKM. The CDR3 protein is CASSPPAGMTDTQYF. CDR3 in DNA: TGTGCCAGCAGTCCCCCGGCAGGGATGACAGATACGCAGTATTTT.

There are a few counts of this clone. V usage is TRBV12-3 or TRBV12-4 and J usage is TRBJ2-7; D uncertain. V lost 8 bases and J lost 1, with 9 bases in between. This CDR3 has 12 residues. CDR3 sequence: CASLVISYEQYF. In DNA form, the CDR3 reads TGTGCCAGCCTCGTTATTTCCTACGAGCAGTACTTC.

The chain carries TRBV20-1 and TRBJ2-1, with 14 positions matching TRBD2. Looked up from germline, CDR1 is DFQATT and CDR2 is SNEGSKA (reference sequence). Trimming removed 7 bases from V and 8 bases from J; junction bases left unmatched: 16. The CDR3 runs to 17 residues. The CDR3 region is CSDRGIPGTSGRYEQFF. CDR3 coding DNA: TGCAGTGATAGGGGAATTCCCGGGACTAGCGGGAGATATGAGCAGTTCTTC.

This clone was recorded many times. Here the CDR3 reads CSAGDYEQFF. The DNA of the CDR3 is TGCAGTGCCGGGGACTATGAGCAGTTCTTC. The V call is TRBV20-1, the J call TRBJ2-1; weak D call: TRBD2 (6 bases). Deletions cut 6 bases from V and 8 bases from J, with 8 bases between. Germline CDR1 DFQATT, CDR2 SNEGSKA (reference sequence). This CDR3 comprises 10 residues.

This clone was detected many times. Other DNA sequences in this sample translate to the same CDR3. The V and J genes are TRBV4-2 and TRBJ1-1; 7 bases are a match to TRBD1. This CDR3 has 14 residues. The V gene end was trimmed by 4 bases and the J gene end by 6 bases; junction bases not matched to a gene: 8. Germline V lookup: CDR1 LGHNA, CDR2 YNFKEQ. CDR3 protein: CASSLTQGGAEAFF. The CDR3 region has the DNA TGTGCCAGCAGCCTGACCCAGGGGGGTGCTGAAGCTTTCTTT.

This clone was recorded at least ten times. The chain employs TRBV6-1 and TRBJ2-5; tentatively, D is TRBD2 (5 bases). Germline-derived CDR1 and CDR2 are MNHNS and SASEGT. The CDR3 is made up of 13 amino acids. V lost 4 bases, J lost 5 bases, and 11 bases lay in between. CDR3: CASSGTYDETQYF. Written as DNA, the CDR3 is TGTGCCAGCAGTGGGACTTACGACGAGACCCAGTACTTC.

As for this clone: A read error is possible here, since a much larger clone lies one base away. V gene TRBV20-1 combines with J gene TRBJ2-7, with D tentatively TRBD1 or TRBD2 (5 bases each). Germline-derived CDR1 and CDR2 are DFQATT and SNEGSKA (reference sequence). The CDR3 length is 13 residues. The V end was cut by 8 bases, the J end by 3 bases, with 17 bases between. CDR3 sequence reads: CSPTGQWHYEQYF. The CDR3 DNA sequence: TGCAGTCCAACGGGGCAGTGGCACTACGAGCAGTACTTC.